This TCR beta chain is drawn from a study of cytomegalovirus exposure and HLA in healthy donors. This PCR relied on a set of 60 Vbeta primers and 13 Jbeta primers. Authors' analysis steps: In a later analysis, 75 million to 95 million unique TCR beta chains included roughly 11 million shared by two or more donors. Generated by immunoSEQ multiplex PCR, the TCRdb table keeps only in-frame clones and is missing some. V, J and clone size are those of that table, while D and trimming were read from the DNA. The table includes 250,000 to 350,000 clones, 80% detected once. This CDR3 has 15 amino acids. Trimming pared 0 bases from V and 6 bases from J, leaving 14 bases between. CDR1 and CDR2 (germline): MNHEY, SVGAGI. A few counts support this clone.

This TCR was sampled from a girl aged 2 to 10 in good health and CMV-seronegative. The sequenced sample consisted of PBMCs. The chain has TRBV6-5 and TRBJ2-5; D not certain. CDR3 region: CASSYSPGALKTQYF. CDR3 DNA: TGTGCCAGCAGTTACTCACCTGGAGCGTTAAAGACCCAGTACTTC.